This TCR beta chain was recovered during a study of cytomegalovirus exposure and HLA in healthy donors. Trimming took 5 bases from V and 1 from J; bases not matched to a gene: 7. Germline V gene lookup returns CDR1 SGHVS and CDR2 FQNEAQ. This CDR3 comprises 17 residues. The donors were in the roughly 120-subject validation cohort, distinct from the 666-subject first cohort. Sequenced by immunoSEQ multiplex PCR; TCRdb stores in-frame clones only, minus some. This table holds over 150,000 clones, roughly nine tenths found once. The chain joins TRBV7-8 to TRBJ2-1; TRBD1 aligns across 11 bases. This receptor was obtained from a woman aged 18-35 years in good health and CMV-seropositive. The sample comprised PBMCs. The CDR3 protein is CASSTRTGGFSYNEQFF. CDR3 bases: TGTGCCAGCAGCACACGGACAGGGGGCTTTTCCTACAATGAGCAGTTCTTC. The variable domain in full, completed from reference TRBV7-8 and TRBJ2-1, reads GAGVSQSPRYKVAKRGQDVALRCDPISGHVSLFWYQQALGQGPEFLTYFQNEAQLDKSGLPSDRFFAERPEGSVSTLKIQRTQQEDSAVYLCASSTRTGGFSYNEQFFGPGTRLTVL.